This TCR beta chain is drawn from a study of T cells in tuberculosis. Study in general: The T cells targeted glucose monomycolate, a mycobacterial lipid, via CD1B.

Clones were sequenced by immunoSEQ multiplex PCR, and TCRdb holds only the in-frame ones, with some missing. The sample includes roughly 60,000 clones, approximately 80% of them seen just once. V shed 6 bases and J shed 4 bases, with 12 bases lying between them. The V gene's germline CDR1 is SGHTA and CDR2 FQGNSA. The CDR3 has 13 residues. Thawed, overnight-rested PBMC were stained with GMM-loaded CD1B tetramer, viability dye and anti-CD3, then sorted. The CD1B tetramers carried C32 glucose monomycolate purified from Rhodococcus equi. Before cryopreservation, the sorted PBMC lost their CD14-expressing monocytes. Tetramer-negative cells, approximately 100,000 per donor, were also sorted.

The material sequenced was CD1b-GMM tetramer-negative cells sorted from PBMCs. This chain links TRBV7-2 with TRBJ2-5; D perhaps matches TRBD1 (6 bases). This clonotype was obtained from an adult woman with latent tuberculosis. The CDR3 reads CASSWPGVETQYF. CDR3 nucleotides: TGTGCCAGCAGTTGGCCAGGGGTAGAGACCCAGTACTTC.